This T cell receptor beta chain was captured in a study of T cell responses to AZD1222 COVID-19 vaccine. Study conclusions and caveats: After two AZD1222 doses, spike-specific TCR breadth and depth rose versus day 0. Only after the peak T cell response were repertoires sampled. As reported, nearly half of all spike-specific TCRs target variant regions that are unmutated.

With regard to this clone: Its cognate antigen is unknown.

This CDR3 has 12 residues. CDR1 and CDR2 (germline): SGHDT, YYEEEE. Trimming shortened V by 0 bases and J by 8 bases, and 9 bases separated the two germline ends. Assay used: immunoSEQ multiplex PCR; TCRdb lists only in-frame clones, some missing. The sample holds over 120,000 clones, 85% to 95% seen once. The source was peripheral blood, collected after recovery from COVID-19. This chain uses TRBV5-6 with TRBJ2-7; D is ambiguous. The receptor was isolated from an adult who had recovered from COVID-19. CDR3 sequence: CASSLGVAKQYF. CDR3 bases: TGTGCCAGCAGCTTGGGGGTGGCGAAGCAGTACTTC.